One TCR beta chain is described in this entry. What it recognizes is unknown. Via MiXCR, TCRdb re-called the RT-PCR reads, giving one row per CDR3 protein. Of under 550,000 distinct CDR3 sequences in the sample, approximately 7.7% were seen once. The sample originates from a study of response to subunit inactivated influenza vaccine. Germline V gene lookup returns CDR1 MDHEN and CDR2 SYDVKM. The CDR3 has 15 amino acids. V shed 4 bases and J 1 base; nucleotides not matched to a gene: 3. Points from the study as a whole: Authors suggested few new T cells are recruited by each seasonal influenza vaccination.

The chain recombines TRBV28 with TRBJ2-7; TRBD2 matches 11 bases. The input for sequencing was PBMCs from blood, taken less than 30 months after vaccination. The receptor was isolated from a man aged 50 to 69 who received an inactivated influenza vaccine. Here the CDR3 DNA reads TGTGCCAGCAGTTCATCTAGCGGGGGGTCCTACGAGCAGTACTTC. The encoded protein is CASSSSSGGSYEQYF.